The next 11 T cell receptor beta chains were all read from a single sample in a study of regulatory T cells in long-lasting Graves disease. The time point is: newly diagnosed GD, antithyroid drugs for less than 3 months. Extracted PBMC RNA gave rise to the TCR library. Researchers made TCR beta libraries by using iRepertoire HTBI primers and running Arm-PCR on CDR3 regions. A single record per CDR3 protein comes from TCRdb applying MiXCR to the multiplex PCR reads. Of hundreds of thousands of distinct CDR3 sequences in the sample, 16% were seen once. These records were also assigned to another study, of T cells in Graves' hyperthyroidism and ophthalmopathy.

The specimen was peripheral blood mononuclear cells (PBMCs), collected at new diagnosis, from a patient treated with antithyroid drugs. The receptor set was obtained from a woman aged 25 to 39 with Graves disease.

The chain uses TRBV6-2 or TRBV6-3 and TRBJ2-5; D is possibly TRBD2 (5 bases). The germline V gene encodes CDR1 MNHEY and CDR2 SVGEGT. The V end lost 5 bases, the J end lost 2 bases, and 12 bases lay between the germline ends. This CDR3 comprises 14 residues. The CDR3 coding sequence is TGTGCCAGCAGTCCCAGGACTCAGCAAGAGACCCAGTACTTC. It encodes CASSPRTQQETQYF.

In this sample, this clonotype turned up many times. The chain employs TRBV6-1 and TRBJ2-2; D uncertain. V gave up 2 bases and J gave up 7 bases, with 14 bases separating them. The germline V gene encodes CDR1 MNHNS and CDR2 SASEGT. This CDR3 has 15 amino acids. The CDR3 spells CASSESLVIGGELFF. In DNA form, the CDR3 reads TGTGCCAGCAGTGAAAGCCTCGTAATAGGCGGGGAGCTGTTTTTT.

This clonotype has ten or more counts. This chain links TRBV3-1 with TRBJ2-2, with 9 bases aligning to TRBD1. This CDR3 has 15 residues. V gave up 1 base and J gave up 4 bases; unmatched junction bases: 1. Germline assignment: CDR1 LGHDT and CDR2 YNNKEL (reference sequence). The CDR3 is CASSQGTGATGELFF. CDR3 sequence (DNA): TGTGCCAGCAGCCAAGGGACAGGGGCCACCGGGGAGCTGTTTTTT.

This clonotype has only a few counts. The J gene is TRBJ1-1, the V gene TRBV7-9, with 7 bases aligning to TRBD1. V shed 5 bases and J 3 bases; nucleotides not matched to a gene: 9. Germline CDR1 reads SEHNR; CDR2 reads FQNEAQ (reference sequence). The CDR3 spans 15 residues. The CDR3 spells CASSIWTGSYTEAFF. The CDR3, as DNA: TGTGCCAGCAGCATTTGGACAGGTTCCTACACTGAAGCTTTCTTT.

As for this clonotype: A much larger clone sits a single nucleotide away, making a read error possible. The V and J genes are TRBV2 and TRBJ1-2, with 8 nucleotides matching TRBD1. The CDR3 contains 10 residues. The germline V gene has CDR1 SNHLY and CDR2 FYNNEI. V shed 7 bases, J shed 13 bases, and the junction held 5 bases outside the gene matches. CDR3 coding DNA: TGTGCCAGCAATGCAGGGGGCGGCACCTTC. This sequence encodes CASNAGGGTF. The complete variable domain, with remaining parts taken from reference TRBV2 and TRBJ1-2, reads EPEVTQTPSHQVTQMGQEVILRCVPISNHLYFYWYRQILGQKVEFLVSFYNNEISEKSEIFDDQFSVERPDGSNFTLKIRSTKLEDSAMYFCASNAGGGTFGSGTRLTVV.

This chain uses TRBV5-6 with TRBJ2-7, with 10 bases that match TRBD2. Trimming cost V 1 base and J 3 bases; bases outside gene matches: 7. The CDR3 totals 16 residues. Germline V lookup: CDR1 SGHDT, CDR2 YYEEEE. This chain's CDR3 is CASSLYPSGSRYEQYF. The CDR3 nucleotides are TGTGCCAGCAGCTTGTATCCTAGCGGGAGTCGCTACGAGCAGTACTTC.

In its sample, this clonotype was seen many times. The chain couples TRBV28 to TRBJ1-5, with D unclear. The germline CDR1 and CDR2 sequences are MDHEN and SYDVKM. V was cut by 3 bases and J by 2 bases, with 11 bases left in between. The CDR3 is 15 amino acids. The CDR3 sequence: CASSFRLSGNQPQHF. In DNA form, the CDR3 reads TGTGCCAGCAGTTTTCGCCTTTCGGGCAATCAGCCCCAGCATTTT.

At least ten counts were recorded for this clonotype. This chain links TRBV6-1 with TRBJ1-5; 7 nucleotides align to TRBD1. Germline CDR1 is MNHNS and CDR2 is SASEGT. The V segment lost 4 bases and the J segment 7 bases; nucleotides outside the gene matches: 13. The CDR3 length is 16 residues. Here the CDR3 reads CASSALISGGVQPQHF. CDR3 in DNA: TGTGCCAGCAGTGCCCTGATATCAGGGGGGGTACAGCCCCAGCATTTT.

This clonotype occurred many times. The V gene is TRBV6-5, the J gene TRBJ1-1; the match to TRBD1 covers 8 bases. There are 15 residues in the CDR3. Losses at the gene ends were 2 bases for V and 4 bases for J; bases not matched to a gene: 6. Germline CDR1 reads MNHEY; CDR2 reads SVGAGI. The CDR3 loop is CASSYTSGGPTEAFF. In DNA, the CDR3 is TGTGCCAGCAGTTACACCTCAGGGGGCCCCACTGAAGCTTTCTTT.

This clonotype appeared once. A much larger clone lies one base from this, so it may be a read error. The CDR3 does not close with the conserved phenylalanine or tryptophan, likely indicating a read error. V and J are TRBV7-2 and TRBJ2-7; perhaps TRBD2 as D (7 bases). V shed 5 bases and J shed 5 bases, with 22 bases lying between them. This CDR3 spans 16 amino acids. The V gene's germline CDR1 is SGHTA and CDR2 FQGNSA. The CDR3 sequence: CASSLPGGEMVDEQYL. The CDR3 nucleotides are TGTGCCAGCAGCCTCCCGGGGGGCGAGATGGTCGACGAGCAGTACTTG.

Ten or more counts support this clonotype. This chain joins TRBV5-1 and TRBJ2-7; D uncertain. Trimming left V 0 bases short and J 2 bases short, with 9 bases between. The CDR3 consists of 14 residues. Germline V CDR1 and CDR2: SGHRS, YFSETQ. The CDR3 region has the DNA TGCGCCAGCAGCTTGGGAGTGGAGACCTACGAGCAGTACTTC. Amino acid sequence: CASSLGVETYEQYF.